This T cell receptor (beta chain) was recorded in a study of glioma-infiltrating T cells. Study-level points and caveats: Tissue-blood divergence was below expectation in non-neoplastic patients, above in gliomas. Very few CDR3 sequences were shared between tissue and blood.

As concerns this clonotype: Its antigen is not known.

Unmatched junction bases numbered 9, after V lost 6 bases and J lost 0 bases. The CDR3 has 16 amino acids. Germline lookup yields CDR1 MGHRA and CDR2 YSYEKL. Amplification of TCR alpha and beta CDR3 regions from RNA used iRepertoire nested multiplex PCR. For one-step reverse transcription and amplification, 100-400 ng of tissue mRNA or PBMC total RNA was used. In TCRdb, the multiplex PCR reads were re-called with MiXCR into one record per CDR3 protein. The repertoire consists of 150,000 to 200,000 distinct CDR3 sequences, with approximately 30% occurring once and the leading ten covering 20% to 25%. V is TRBV4-1 and J is TRBJ2-3; 7 nucleotides line up with TRBD2. Sequenced input: glioma tissue, nonneoplastic brain tissue, or PBMCs (not recorded which). The receptor was derived from a human donor with low-grade glioma or glioblastoma, undergoing nonglioma brain surgery, or in good health (not recorded which). The CDR3 DNA reads TGCGCCAGCAGTGGCGTGGGAGGGCTAAGCACAGATACGCAGTATTTT. Its translation is CASSGVGGLSTDTQYF.